This entry is about one T cell receptor beta chain. Its antigen is undetermined. These data originate in a study of blood T cells in healthy people across ages. Overall study findings and caveats: The study regarded diversity estimates from one million T cells as underestimates. Higher naive T cell percentage went strongly together with higher TCR beta diversity. CMV status of donors was unknown, possibly confounding expanded clonotype changes.

V was clipped by 5 bases and J by 3 bases; unmatched bases: 8. The CDR3 has 16 residues. CDR1 is SGHVS and CDR2 is FQNEAQ in the germline V gene. The second PCR ran about 6 to 12 cycles with a sample-barcoded 5' primer and J-beta primers. TCRdb recomputed calls from the 5' RACE reads with MiXCR, one row per CDR3 protein. The profile shows hundreds of thousands of distinct CDR3 sequences, about 30% of them singletons. This receptor was identified in a woman older than 75 in good health. This chain uses TRBV7-8 with TRBJ1-1; TRBD1 matches at 11 bases. Sequenced input: blood. CDR3 protein: CASSPKGGQGDTEAFF. CDR3 sequence (DNA): TGTGCCAGCAGCCCTAAAGGGGGACAGGGGGACACTGAAGCTTTCTTT.